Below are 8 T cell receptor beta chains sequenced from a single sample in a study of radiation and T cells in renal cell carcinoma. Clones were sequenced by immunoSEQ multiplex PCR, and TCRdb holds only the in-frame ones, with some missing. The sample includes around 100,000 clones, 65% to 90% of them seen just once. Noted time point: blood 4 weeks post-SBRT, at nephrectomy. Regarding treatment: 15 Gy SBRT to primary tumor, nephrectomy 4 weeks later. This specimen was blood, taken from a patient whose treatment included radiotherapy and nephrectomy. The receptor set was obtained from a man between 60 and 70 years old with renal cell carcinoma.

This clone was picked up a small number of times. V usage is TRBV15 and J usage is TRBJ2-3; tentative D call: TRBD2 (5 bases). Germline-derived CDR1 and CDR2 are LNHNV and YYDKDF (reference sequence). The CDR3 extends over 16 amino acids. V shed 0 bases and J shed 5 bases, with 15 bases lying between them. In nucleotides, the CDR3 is TGTGCCACCAGCAGAGAGTCTAGCCTCTTTGGAGATACGCAGTATTTT. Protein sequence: CATSRESSLFGDTQYF.

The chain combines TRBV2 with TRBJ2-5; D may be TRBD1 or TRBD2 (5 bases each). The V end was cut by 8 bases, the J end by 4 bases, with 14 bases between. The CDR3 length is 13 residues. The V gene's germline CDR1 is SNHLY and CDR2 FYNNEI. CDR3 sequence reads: CASLLRDGETQYF. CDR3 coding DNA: TGTGCCAGCTTACTTAGGGACGGAGAGACCCAGTACTTC.

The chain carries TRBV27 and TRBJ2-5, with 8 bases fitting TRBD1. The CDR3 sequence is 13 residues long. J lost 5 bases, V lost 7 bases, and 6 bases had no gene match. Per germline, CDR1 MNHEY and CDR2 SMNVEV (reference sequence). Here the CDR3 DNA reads TGTGCCAGCACCTGGACAGGGAGGGAGACCCAGTACTTC. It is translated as CASTWTGRETQYF.

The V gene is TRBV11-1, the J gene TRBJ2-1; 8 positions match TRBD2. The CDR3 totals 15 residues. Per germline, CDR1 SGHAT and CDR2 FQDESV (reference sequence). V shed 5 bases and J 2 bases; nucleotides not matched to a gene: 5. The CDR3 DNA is TGTGCCAGCAGCCTAAGCGGGAGAACCTACAATGAGCAGTTCTTC. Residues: CASSLSGRTYNEQFF.

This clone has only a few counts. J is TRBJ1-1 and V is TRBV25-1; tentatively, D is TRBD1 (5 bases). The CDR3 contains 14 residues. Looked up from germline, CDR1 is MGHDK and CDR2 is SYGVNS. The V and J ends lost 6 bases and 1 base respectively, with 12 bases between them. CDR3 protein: CASRVGQGNTEAFF. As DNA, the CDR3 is TGTGCCAGCAGGGTAGGGCAGGGGAACACTGAAGCTTTCTTT.

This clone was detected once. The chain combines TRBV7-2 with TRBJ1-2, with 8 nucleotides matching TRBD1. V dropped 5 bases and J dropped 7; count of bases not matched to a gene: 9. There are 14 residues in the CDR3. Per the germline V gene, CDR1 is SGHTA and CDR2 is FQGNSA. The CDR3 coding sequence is TGTGCCAGCAGCCCAACACAGGGGGACGGTGGCTACACCTTC. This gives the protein CASSPTQGDGGYTF.

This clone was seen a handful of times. The CDR3 nucleotides read TGTGCCAGCAGCTTAGGGAGGGCGATTAATGAAAAACTGTTTTTT. Residues: CASSLGRAINEKLFF. This sequence joins TRBV7-9 and TRBJ1-4; D gene unclear. Germline-derived CDR1 and CDR2 are SEHNR and FQNEAQ (reference sequence). Trimming took off 1 base at V and 4 bases at J, with 10 bases between the two ends. This CDR3 contains 15 residues.

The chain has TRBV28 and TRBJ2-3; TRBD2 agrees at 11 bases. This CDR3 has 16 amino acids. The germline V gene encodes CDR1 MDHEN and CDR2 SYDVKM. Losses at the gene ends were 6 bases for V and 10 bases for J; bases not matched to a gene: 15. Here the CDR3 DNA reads TGTGCCAGCAGCACCTCGTCGGCTAGCGGGAGGAATGCGCAGTATTTT. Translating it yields CASSTSSASGRNAQYF.